The clone carrying this T cell receptor (beta chain) was observed a handful of times. Antigen specificity is unknown. From the 5' RACE reads, TCRdb called clonotypes with MiXCR, one entry per CDR3 protein. The sample has approximately 240,000 distinct CDR3 sequences; about an eighth are singletons. This record comes from a study of identical twins. Study results and limitations: Model-predicted out-of-frame TCR alpha sharing fell below observed values in monozygotic twins. Analyses based on zero insertions could be partly confounded by invariant MAIT and iNKT cells.

All donors comprised healthy Caucasians. Input material: memory (CD45RO+) T cells sorted from blood. The sequence came from a woman aged 18 to 35 in good health.

CDR3 in amino acids: CASSQDQTGSGSPLHF. CDR3 in DNA: TGCGCCAGCAGCCAAGACCAGACAGGGTCAGGCTCACCCCTCCACTTT. The gene calls are TRBV4-3 and TRBJ1-6; TRBD1 matches 7 bases. Losses at the gene ends were 0 bases for V and 10 bases for J; bases not matched to a gene: 9. There are 16 residues in the CDR3. Germline V gene sequence: CDR1 LGHNA, CDR2 YSLEER.